The text below deals with one T cell receptor beta chain. The sample belongs to a study of blood T cells in healthy people across ages. Germline V gives CDR1 DFQATT, CDR2 SNEGSKA (reference sequence). The CDR3 contains 11 residues. V lost 8 bases to trimming and J lost 1 base, with 8 bases between them. With a J-beta primer mix and a sample-barcoded 5' primer, a second PCR ran 7 to 11 cycles. TCRdb called the 5' RACE reads again in MiXCR, with one record for every CDR3 protein. The sample consists of fewer than 650,000 distinct CDR3 sequences, about a quarter of them appearing once. The sample was also linked to a second study, of T cells of mothers and their children. This second report adds: The authors used all extracted RNA for cDNA synthesis, at approximately 1.5 ug per 15 ul.

Sequenced material: blood. This TCR derives from a boy younger than 10 in good health. The chain links TRBV20-1 to TRBJ1-1; D is undetermined. The CDR3 DNA is TGCAGTACACACCAGAACACTGAAGCTTTCTTT. Its protein product is CSTHQNTEAFF.